The source of this TCR beta chain is a study of cytomegalovirus exposure and HLA in healthy donors. This CDR3 comprises 15 residues. The trim removed 0 bases at V and 5 bases at J, leaving 6 bases unmatched. Germline loops: CDR1 WNHNN, CDR2 SYGVQD (reference sequence). The study ran its PCR with 60 Vbeta and 13 Jbeta primers. As processed by the authors: Unique TCR beta chains totaled some 81 million in a later count, with roughly 11 million of them shared. Libraries were prepared by immunoSEQ multiplex PCR; TCRdb keeps only in-frame clonotypes and omits some of them. The V and J calls and clone size are taken from that table; D and trimming were inferred from the DNA. Among 190,000 or so clones listed, more than 75% were seen once.

Sequenced sample: PBMCs. V is TRBV10-1 and J is TRBJ1-1; 7 nucleotides line up with TRBD1. This TCR came from a male donor in good health and CMV-seropositive. The CDR3 here is CASSESMAGGTEAFF. The CDR3 nucleotides are TGCGCCAGCAGTGAGTCGATGGCAGGGGGGACTGAAGCTTTCTTT.